Listed below are T cell receptor beta chains from one sample, sequenced in a study of liver allograft versus peripheral blood T cells. TCRdb processed the reads anew with MiXCR; each CDR3 protein has one entry. The data show approximately 2,300 distinct CDR3 sequences, around 17% seen once. The source is a human patient who had a liver transplant. Some T cells could come from the graft donor. The CDR3 runs from the conserved cysteine through the conserved F or W. The D gene is left open where the match is weak. Expanded clones get a size class; other rows say once, few or many, or leave the size out.

clone size,D gene,CDR3 length,V gene,J gene,CDR3 protein,CDR3 DNA
medium-sized,-,16,TRBV6-2/TRBV6-3,TRBJ1-5,CASSYGNREFHQPQHF,TGTGCCAGCAGTTACGGTAACAGGGAGTTTCATCAGCCCCAGCATTTT
few,-,14,TRBV23-1,TRBJ2-1,CASSQNLFGGEQFF,TGCGCCAGCAGTCAAAATCTGTTTGGTGGTGAGCAGTTCTTC
many,TRBD1,12,TRBV7-9,TRBJ1-1,CASSFGTGPAFF,TGTGCCAGCAGCTTCGGGACAGGGCCAGCTTTCTTT
medium-sized,-,15,TRBV6-5,TRBJ1-1,CASSNRRGRGTEAFF,TGTGCCAGCAGTAACCGCAGGGGTCGAGGGACTGAAGCTTTCTTT
medium-sized,-,11,TRBV27,TRBJ2-1,CASSFIGEQFF,TGTGCCAGCAGTTTTATCGGGGAGCAGTTCTTC
-,-,12,TRBV20-1,TRBJ1-1,CSASWTDTEAFF,TGCAGTGCTTCCTGGACGGATACTGAAGCTTTCTTT
-,-,11,TRBV6-5,TRBJ1-1,CASQVGAQAFF,TGTGCCAGTCAAGTGGGGGCACAAGCTTTCTTT
medium-sized,-,15,TRBV5-5,TRBJ2-3,CASSWDQEGWDTQYF,TGTGCCAGCAGCTGGGACCAGGAGGGGTGGGATACGCAGTATTTT
large,-,13,TRBV6-6,TRBJ1-2,CASRLDRNYGYTF,TGTGCCAGCAGGTTGGACCGAAACTATGGCTACACCTTC
large,-,14,TRBV19,TRBJ1-1,CASTMGGGSTEAFF,TGTGCCAGTACTATGGGGGGGGGGAGCACTGAAGCTTTCTTT
few,-,15,TRBV20-1,TRBJ1-2,CSARGIDSFNYGYTF,TGCAGTGCTAGAGGAATCGACAGCTTTAACTATGGCTACACCTTC
many,-,16,TRBV19,TRBJ1-5,CASHEQPGGFNQPQHF,TGTGCCAGCCACGAACAGCCCGGCGGATTCAATCAGCCCCAGCATTTT
medium-sized,-,13,TRBV12-3/TRBV12-4,TRBJ1-1,CASRVGGPTEAFF,TGTGCCAGCAGGGTAGGAGGACCTACTGAAGCTTTCTTT
few,-,13,TRBV12-3/TRBV12-4,TRBJ1-1,CASSLTAGTEAFF,TGTGCCAGCAGTTTAACGGCGGGCACTGAAGCTTTCTTT
medium-sized,-,13,TRBV12-3/TRBV12-4,TRBJ2-7,CASSFSRVNEQYF,TGTGCCAGCAGTTTCAGTCGGGTAAACGAGCAGTACTTC
-,-,15,TRBV12-3/TRBV12-4,TRBJ1-6,CVSSLAPGGGSPLHF,TGTGTCAGCAGTTTAGCCCCCGGGGGGGGATCACCCCTCCACTTT
-,TRBD2,15,TRBV3-1,TRBJ2-1,CASSQGAAGGYEQFF,TGTGCCAGCAGCCAAGGGGCAGCGGGAGGGTATGAGCAGTTCTTC
-,TRBD1,14,TRBV29-1,TRBJ1-4,CSARTGGTNEKLFF,TGCAGCGCAAGGACAGGGGGAACTAATGAAAAACTGTTTTTT
-,-,11,TRBV3-1,TRBJ1-1,CASSPGTEAFF,TGTGCCAGCAGCCCGGGAACTGAAGCTTTCTTT
-,-,13,TRBV7-9,TRBJ1-2,CASGGGRDNGYTF,TGTGCCAGCGGGGGAGGAAGAGACAATGGCTACACCTTC
medium-sized,TRBD1,15,TRBV12-3/TRBV12-4,TRBJ1-2,CASSSDRAGLYGYTF,TGTGCCAGCAGTTCCGACAGGGCGGGACTTTATGGCTACACCTTC
-,TRBD1,13,TRBV29-1,TRBJ1-4,CSVGTGENEKLFF,TGCAGCGTCGGGACAGGGGAGAATGAAAAACTGTTTTTT
-,TRBD2,15,TRBV6-1,TRBJ2-5,CASIDLLAGQETQYF,TGTGCCAGCATCGACCTACTAGCGGGCCAAGAGACCCAGTACTTC
many,-,13,TRBV6-5,TRBJ2-3,CASSYGLRDTQYF,TGTGCCAGCAGTTACGGACTCCGAGATACGCAGTATTTT
once,-,14,TRBV4-1,TRBJ1-6,CASSQESTGSPLHF,TGCGCCAGCAGCCAAGAGTCAACGGGATCACCCCTCCACTTT
medium-sized,-,19,TRBV6-2/TRBV6-3,TRBJ2-1,CASSYGSDHGPGAGNEQFF,TGTGCCAGCAGTTACGGTAGCGATCACGGGCCGGGGGCCGGGAATGAGCAGTTCTTC
many,TRBD1,15,TRBV15,TRBJ1-2,CATSSEQGVGYGYTF,TGTGCCACCAGCAGCGAACAGGGGGTGGGCTATGGCTACACCTTC
large,TRBD1,14,TRBV7-2,TRBJ1-3,CASTNRGSGNTIYF,TGTGCCAGCACTAACAGGGGCTCTGGAAACACCATATATTTT
medium-sized,TRBD1,14,TRBV10-2,TRBJ1-1,CASSATGVNTEAFF,TGCGCCAGCAGTGCGACAGGGGTGAACACTGAAGCTTTCTTT
many,-,14,TRBV2,TRBJ1-4,CASSDREGDEKLFF,TGTGCCAGCAGTGATCGGGAAGGAGATGAAAAACTGTTTTTT
many,TRBD1,15,TRBV7-9,TRBJ1-2,CASSLEGGTGGGYTF,TGTGCCAGCAGCTTAGAAGGGGGAACAGGGGGCGGCTACACCTTC
medium-sized,-,15,TRBV5-6,TRBJ1-6,CASSLGAGSVSPLHF,TGTGCCAGCAGCTTGGGGGCAGGGAGCGTTTCACCCCTCCACTTT
few,-,14,TRBV20-1,TRBJ2-1,CSARPESSYNEQFF,TGCAGTGCCCGCCCCGAGAGCTCCTACAATGAGCAGTTCTTC
medium-sized,-,16,TRBV6-6,TRBJ1-6,CASSYLQAIYNSPLHF,TGTGCCAGCAGTTATTTGCAGGCTATCTATAATTCACCCCTCCACTTT
-,TRBD1,15,TRBV6-5,TRBJ2-7,CASSYSPGQGYEQYF,TGTGCCAGCAGTTACTCCCCGGGACAGGGTTACGAGCAGTACTTC
medium-sized,-,12,TRBV27,TRBJ1-1,CASRGPNTEAFF,TGTGCCAGCCGGGGGCCGAACACTGAAGCTTTCTTT
medium-sized,-,15,TRBV9,TRBJ1-2,CASSVDGRVGVGYTF,TGTGCCAGCAGCGTAGATGGCAGGGTCGGGGTTGGCTACACCTTC
medium-sized,-,11,TRBV19,TRBJ2-7,CASSEGPEQYF,TGTGCCAGTAGTGAGGGCCCCGAGCAGTACTTC
large,-,13,TRBV19,TRBJ1-1,CASSPQGTTEAFF,TGTGCCAGTAGCCCCCAGGGGACCACTGAAGCTTTCTTT
medium-sized,-,14,TRBV12-3/TRBV12-4,TRBJ1-2,CASSYLGGGLGYTF,TGTGCCAGCAGTTATCTCGGGGGGGGTCTTGGCTACACCTTC
medium-sized,-,15,TRBV7-2,TRBJ2-1,CASSLAYGGGNEQFF,TGTGCCAGCAGCTTAGCCTATGGAGGGGGCAATGAGCAGTTCTTC
few,-,13,TRBV2,TRBJ1-2,CASSEVRGDGYTF,TGTGCCAGCAGTGAGGTCCGCGGGGACGGCTACACCTTC
medium-sized,-,14,TRBV7-9,TRBJ1-5,CASSPLEGNQPQHF,TGTGCCAGCAGTCCTTTGGAGGGCAATCAGCCCCAGCATTTT
medium-sized,-,15,TRBV5-5,TRBJ1-5,CASSPYPDSNQPQHF,TGTGCCAGCAGCCCCTACCCAGATAGCAATCAGCCCCAGCATTTT
few,TRBD1,16,TRBV6-5,TRBJ1-2,CASSPQTGTGVYGYTF,TGTGCCAGCAGTCCTCAAACGGGGACAGGGGTGTATGGCTACACCTTC
-,-,15,TRBV3-2,TRBJ2-7,CASSPLSGPSYEQYF,TGTGCCAGCAGCCCCTTAAGCGGGCCCTCCTACGAGCAGTACTTC
many,TRBD2,14,TRBV6-5,TRBJ2-7,CASSPGGDFGEQYF,TGTGCCAGCAGTCCTGGGGGGGACTTCGGGGAGCAGTACTTC
-,TRBD1,16,TRBV9,TRBJ1-2,CASSTSPGQGPYGYTF,TGTGCCAGCAGCACCTCTCCGGGACAGGGACCCTATGGCTACACCTTC
large,-,14,TRBV18,TRBJ1-1,CASSPPGMSTEAFF,TGTGCCAGCTCACCACCGGGGATGAGCACTGAAGCTTTCTTT
large,-,13,TRBV13,TRBJ1-1,CASSLRGGTEAFF,TGTGCCAGCAGCTTAAGGGGAGGCACTGAAGCTTTCTTT